The clone carrying this T cell receptor beta chain was seen ten or more times. The sample's time point: newly diagnosed GD, antithyroid drugs for less than 3 months. Extracted PBMC RNA gave rise to the TCR library. These data come from a study of regulatory T cells in long-lasting Graves disease. For TCR beta, libraries came from iRepertoire HTBI primers and Arm-PCR of CDR3 regions. TCRdb re-derived calls from the multiplex PCR reads in MiXCR, one entry per CDR3 protein. The sample holds under 400,000 distinct CDR3 sequences, over 15% seen once. These sequences were also reported in another study, on T cells in Graves' hyperthyroidism and ophthalmopathy.

The source was peripheral blood mononuclear cells (PBMCs), collected at new diagnosis, from a patient treated with antithyroid drugs. The TCR sequence derives from a middle-aged man with Graves disease.

In DNA form, the CDR3 reads TGTGCCAGCAGGAGGGACACGGAAGAGACCCAGTACTTC. It encodes CASRRDTEETQYF. The chain uses TRBV6-2 or TRBV6-3 and TRBJ2-5; D possibly corresponds to TRBD1 (6 bases). V was shortened by 6 bases and J by 3 bases, with 11 bases between the two germline ends. This CDR3 spans 13 amino acids. Germline values: CDR1 MNHEY, CDR2 SVGEGT.